These 9 T cell receptor beta chains were sequenced from one sample in a study of T-cell memory formation after mild COVID-19. TCRdb reprocessed the 5' RACE reads via MiXCR and lists one record per CDR3 protein. The sample holds about 400,000 distinct CDR3 sequences; about a sixth are singletons and the top ten take 20% to 25%. The material sequenced was PBMCs or a T cell subset sorted from them (not recorded which). These receptors were obtained from a man younger than 35 who had mild COVID-19 (a few samples of this study predate the infection). Cell type and time point are not known.

V is TRBV12-3 or TRBV12-4 and J is TRBJ1-2; 9 bases align to TRBD1. The junction had 5 bases not matched to a gene; V was cut back by 3 bases and J by 9 bases. The CDR3 has 13 residues. CDR3 bases: TGTGCCAGCAGTTTCCGGACAGGGGTACGCTACACCTTC. This codes for CASSFRTGVRYTF.

The rearrangement joins TRBV6-2 or TRBV6-3 to TRBJ2-5; tentatively, D is TRBD2 (5 bases). The V gene lost 6 bases and the J gene lost 5 bases, with 10 bases spanning the gap. The CDR3 is 12 amino acids. Looked up from germline, CDR1 is MNHEY and CDR2 is SVGEGT. In DNA, the CDR3 is TGTGCCAGCAGGGACTGGCGGGAGACCCAGTACTTC. Protein sequence: CASRDWRETQYF.

The genes are TRBV14 and TRBJ2-7; D remains unclear. CDR3 length equals 14 residues. Deletions cut 0 bases from V and 0 bases from J, with 6 bases between. Germline V gene sequence: CDR1 SGHDN, CDR2 FVKESK. The CDR3 DNA is TGTGCCAGCAGCCAAGACCCCAGCTCCTACGAGCAGTACTTC. Protein sequence: CASSQDPSSYEQYF.

V usage is TRBV15 and J usage is TRBJ1-2, with 8 bases matching TRBD1. The J segment lost 4 bases and the V segment lost 2 bases, leaving 6 bases of the junction unmatched. The CDR3 has 15 amino acids. The germline V gene has CDR1 LNHNV and CDR2 YYDKDF (reference sequence). The CDR3 here is CATSRSDRATYGYTF. In DNA form, the CDR3 reads TGTGCCACCAGCAGATCGGACAGGGCTACCTATGGCTACACCTTC.

The chain uses TRBV14 and TRBJ2-4; tentatively, D is TRBD1 (5 bases). Germline-derived CDR1 and CDR2 are SGHDN and FVKESK. Trimming took off 0 bases at V and 9 bases at J, with 9 bases between the two ends. This CDR3 has 13 amino acids. The CDR3 sequence is CASSQEGQGIQYF. CDR3 DNA: TGTGCCAGCAGCCAAGAGGGGCAGGGCATTCAGTACTTC.

This sequence joins TRBV24-1 and TRBJ2-3, with D possibly matching TRBD1 (5 bases). Per the germline V gene, CDR1 is KGHDR and CDR2 is SFDVKD. The ends were cut back, 2 bases at V and 5 bases at J, with 7 bases in the middle. The CDR3 totals 13 residues. The CDR3 loop reads CATSDYRLDTQYF. The CDR3 coding sequence is TGTGCCACCAGTGATTACAGGTTAGATACGCAGTATTTT.

The chain has TRBV20-1 and TRBJ2-5; 11 nucleotides agree with TRBD2. From germline, CDR1 is DFQATT and CDR2 SNEGSKA (reference sequence). V lost 6 bases, J lost 4 bases, and 13 bases stayed unmatched. The length of the CDR3 is 16 residues. CDR3 sequence (DNA): TGCAGTGCCATTCTTCTAGCGGGGGGTCGAGGAGAGACCCAGTACTTC. It encodes CSAILLAGGRGETQYF.

There are a few counts of this clonotype. This chain connects TRBV28 to TRBJ2-1, with a possible D match to TRBD2 (6 bases). Per germline, CDR1 MDHEN and CDR2 SYDVKM. Trimming pared 8 bases from V and 12 bases from J, leaving 14 bases between. The CDR3 has 11 amino acids. CDR3 sequence reads: CASQMEGGQFF. The CDR3 DNA is TGTGCCAGCCAAATGGAGGGCGGGCAGTTCTTC.

About this clonotype: This may stem from a read error, because a much larger clone lies one nucleotide away. DNA for the CDR3: TGCGCCAGCAGCTTGGGGGACAGGACCACAGATACGCAGTATTTT. Encoded protein: CASSLGDRTTDTQYF. The J gene is TRBJ2-3, the V gene TRBV5-1; TRBD1 agrees at 8 bases. Germline V gene lookup returns CDR1 SGHRS and CDR2 YFSETQ. V lost 0 bases, J lost 2 bases, and 2 bases stayed unmatched. The CDR3 contains 15 residues.